These 6 T cell receptor beta chains were sequenced from one sample in a study of T cells in Graves' hyperthyroidism and ophthalmopathy. TCR beta CDR3 region amplification was performed from RNA transcripts. The HTBI primer set served for first-round RT-PCR of the TCR CDR3. TCRdb re-called the multiplex PCR reads with MiXCR, one entry per CDR3 protein. Of fewer than 750,000 distinct CDR3 sequences in the sample, roughly 50% were seen once. Sequenced: peripheral blood or thyroid tissue (not recorded which). These receptors came from a woman aged 18 to 35 with Graves' hyperthyroidism.

This clonotype was detected many times. A junction end diverges from the germline sequence, so it may reflect a read error. As DNA, the CDR3 is TGCAACGTTGATTACGAGGGGGGCACTGAAGCTTTCTTT. Protein: CNVDYEGGTEAFF. This rearrangement joins TRBV29-1 to TRBJ1-1; maybe TRBD1 (6 bases). The V gene's germline CDR1 is SQVTM and CDR2 ANQGSEA. The CDR3 runs to 13 residues.

The V gene is TRBV7-9, the J gene TRBJ1-4, with D unclear. Deletions cut 3 bases from V and 8 bases from J, with 13 bases between. Germline CDR1 reads SEHNR; CDR2 reads FQNEAQ (reference sequence). There are 14 residues in the CDR3. This CDR3 reads CASSFGSWEEKLFF. DNA of the CDR3: TGTGCCAGCAGCTTTGGGAGTTGGGAAGAAAAACTGTTTTTT.

This clonotype has a count of ten or more. This rearrangement joins TRBV29-1 to TRBJ1-5, with 9 bases that match TRBD1. This CDR3 has 13 residues. The ends lost 7 bases at V and 2 bases at J; junction bases unmatched: 3. Germline assignment: CDR1 SQVTM and CDR2 ANQGSEA. CDR3 sequence (DNA): TGCAGCGCTAGACAGGGGGGCAATCAGCCCCAGCATTTT. It encodes CSARQGGNQPQHF.

The chain couples TRBV28 to TRBJ1-6; weak D call: TRBD1 (5 bases). Trimming took off 6 bases at V and 8 bases at J, with 20 bases between the two ends. The CDR3 contains 16 residues. Germline V gene sequence: CDR1 MDHEN, CDR2 SYDVKM. CDR3 sequence reads: CASRPPGRLVYSPLHF. Written as DNA, the CDR3 is TGTGCCAGCAGACCCCCGGGGCGCCTGGTTTATTCACCCCTCCACTTT.

The rearrangement uses TRBV7-9 and TRBJ2-1, with D hard to call. The V gene lost 4 bases and the J gene lost 7 bases, with 8 bases spanning the gap. Germline V CDR1 and CDR2: SEHNR, FQNEAQ (reference sequence). The length of the CDR3 is 12 residues. The CDR3 nucleotides read TGTGCCAGCAGCTCTCTGGAAAATGAGCAGTTCTTC. Translating it yields CASSSLENEQFF.

The table lists this clonotype with many counts. This sequence joins TRBV12-3 or TRBV12-4 and TRBJ2-7, with 7 bases matching TRBD1. Trimming cost V 6 bases and J 2 bases; bases outside gene matches: 4. The CDR3 sequence is 13 residues long. DNA of the CDR3: TGTGCCAGCAGCTCGCAGGGGGCCTACGAGCAGTACTTC. This translates into CASSSQGAYEQYF.